Shown below are 16 T cell receptor beta chains from a single sample sequenced in a study of T cells in localized non-small cell lung cancer. Only in-frame clones appear in the TCRdb table, and some are missing; sequencing was by immunoSEQ multiplex PCR. Of around 94,000 clones in the sample, roughly 87% were seen once. Source: peripheral blood, taken before any cancer treatment. The receptors here all came from a man aged 40-75 years with stage I squamous cell lung carcinoma.

The chain recombines TRBV9 with TRBJ2-5; 12 positions agree with TRBD2. Trimming cost V 3 bases and J 4 bases; bases outside gene matches: 13. CDR1 SGDLS and CDR2 YYNGEE come from the germline V gene. The CDR3 is made up of 18 amino acids. Written as DNA, the CDR3 is TGTGCCAGCAGCGAGGGTATCCTAGCGGGGGGGCTAGGAGAGACCCAGTACTTC. As protein: CASSEGILAGGLGETQYF. The variable domain in full, completed from reference TRBV9 and TRBJ2-5, reads DSGVTQTPKHLITATGQRVTLRCSPRSGDLSVYWYQQSLDQGLQFLIQYYNGEERAKGNILERFSAQQFPDLHSELNLSSLELGDSALYFCASSEGILAGGLGETQYFGPGTRLLVL.

The CDR3 nucleotides are TGCAGCGTAAGCGGGGGACAGGGGGCATGGGAGCAGTTCTTC. It translates to CSVSGGQGAWEQFF. The chain uses TRBV29-1 and TRBJ2-1; TRBD1 matches 12 bases. Germline CDR1 reads SQVTM; CDR2 reads ANQGSEA. The CDR3 loop spans 14 amino acids. The ends lost 6 bases at V and 10 bases at J; junction bases unmatched: 10.

The rearrangement uses TRBV5-1 and TRBJ1-4; 9 bases agree with TRBD1. The germline V gene has CDR1 SGHRS and CDR2 YFSETQ. The CDR3 length is 14 residues. Germline trimming cut 5 bases from V and 7 bases from J; bases unmatched to any gene: 6. CDR3: CASRAGQGPEKLFF. The CDR3 region has the DNA TGCGCCAGCAGGGCGGGACAGGGACCTGAAAAACTGTTTTTT.

CDR3 sequence: CASSQDRVGSGVGNQPQHF. CDR3 sequence (DNA): TGCGCCAGCAGCCAAGATCGCGTTGGGTCGGGGGTTGGCAATCAGCCCCAGCATTTT. V gene TRBV4-1 combines with J gene TRBJ1-5; D perhaps matches TRBD1 (5 bases). With 0 bases removed from V and 2 bases from J, the gap between germline ends came to 20 bases. Germline CDR1 MGHRA, CDR2 YSYEKL. This CDR3 has 19 residues.

The sample holds one count of this clone. The identical CDR3 is also encoded by other nucleotide sequences in the sample. CDR3: CASSLTGRDTEAFF. DNA of the CDR3: TGCGCCAGCAGCCTGACTGGAAGGGACACTGAAGCTTTCTTT. The genes are TRBV5-1 and TRBJ1-1; D is ambiguous. This CDR3 spans 14 amino acids. Germline V gene data show CDR1 as SGHRS and CDR2 as YFSETQ. The ends were cut back, 4 bases at V and 3 bases at J, with 13 bases in the middle.

The V gene is TRBV6-1, the J gene TRBJ2-1, with a weak D call TRBD2 (8 bases). Germline CDR1 reads MNHNS; CDR2 reads SASEGT. The CDR3 contains 15 residues. V shed 8 bases and J shed 8 bases, with 22 bases lying between them. In DNA form, the CDR3 reads TGTGCCAGCGGCGCCCGGGGACTAGGGGGCCATGAGCAGTTCTTC. Encoded protein: CASGARGLGGHEQFF.

This clone was counted a single time. V and J are TRBV28 and TRBJ1-4, with 9 bases aligning to TRBD1. The CDR3 is 15 residues long. V gave up 5 bases and J gave up 3 bases; unmatched junction bases: 4. CDR1 is MDHEN, CDR2 SYDVKM, per germline. The CDR3 is CASSSGTGSNEKLFF. The CDR3 bases are TGTGCCAGCAGTAGCGGGACAGGGTCTAATGAAAAACTGTTTTTT.

This clone was seen only once. This chain joins TRBV20-1 and TRBJ2-7; 8 bases fit TRBD1. CDR1 and CDR2 (germline): DFQATT, SNEGSKA (reference sequence). This CDR3 has 10 residues. For the CDR3, the DNA is TGCAGCTGGACAGGGCACGAGCAGTACTTC. Protein: CSWTGHEQYF.

The chain recombines TRBV10-3 with TRBJ2-7; D unresolved. The CDR3 has 11 amino acids. Germline CDR1 reads ENHRY; CDR2 reads SYGVKD. V lost 0 bases to trimming and J lost 7 bases, with 4 bases between them. The CDR3 loop reads CAISESVEQYF. As DNA, the CDR3 is TGTGCCATCAGTGAGTCGGTTGAGCAGTACTTC.

V is TRBV6-1 and J is TRBJ1-2, with a possible D match to TRBD1 (5 bases). Germline V gives CDR1 MNHNS, CDR2 SASEGT. Trimming shortened V by 2 bases and J by 0 bases, and 7 bases separated the two germline ends. This CDR3 contains 14 residues. CDR3 protein: CASSEQGANYGYTF. The CDR3 DNA reads TGTGCCAGCAGTGAACAGGGAGCTAACTATGGCTACACCTTC.

This rearrangement joins TRBV28 to TRBJ1-5; the D is unclear. This CDR3 comprises 12 residues. Between the trimmed V and J ends, which lost 3 bases and 7 bases, there was a span of 7 bases. Germline values: CDR1 MDHEN, CDR2 SYDVKM. The CDR3 here is CASSFLSQPQHF. CDR3 coding DNA: TGTGCCAGCAGTTTCTTGTCCCAGCCCCAGCATTTT.

The chain couples TRBV7-2 to TRBJ1-5; the match to TRBD1 covers 10 bases. V lost 5 bases and J lost 1; bases outside the gene matches: 5. CDR1 SGHTA and CDR2 FQGNSA come from the germline V gene. The CDR3 contains 16 residues. CDR3 loop: CASSTRQGASNQPQHF. DNA of the CDR3: TGTGCCAGCAGCACCAGACAGGGGGCAAGCAATCAGCCCCAGCATTTT. The variable domain in full, with the rest retrieved from reference TRBV7-2 and TRBJ1-5, is GAGVSQSPSNKVTEKGKDVELRCDPISGHTALYWYRQSLGQGLEFLIYFQGNSAPDKSGLPSDRFSAERTGGSVSTLTIQRTQQEDSAVYLCASSTRQGASNQPQHFGDGTRLSIL.

The table lists this clone with a count of one. This chain uses TRBV5-4 with TRBJ2-1, with D unclear. Germline V gene lookup returns CDR1 SGHNT and CDR2 YYREEE (reference sequence). CDR3 length equals 16 residues. Trimming shortened V by 1 base and J by 0 bases, and 11 bases separated the two germline ends. The DNA for the CDR3 is TGTGCCAGCAGCTTGAGAGTCACCAGCTCCTACAATGAGCAGTTCTTC. Translating it yields CASSLRVTSSYNEQFF. The complete variable domain, with remaining parts taken from reference TRBV5-4 and TRBJ2-1, reads ETGVTQSPTHLIKTRGQQVTLRCSSQSGHNTVSWYQQALGQGPQFIFQYYREEENGRGNFPPRFSGLQFPNYSSELNVNALELDDSALYLCASSLRVTSSYNEQFFGPGTRLTVL.

In its sample, this clone was seen once. This chain uses TRBV2 with TRBJ1-1, with D unresolved. Germline CDR1 SNHLY, CDR2 FYNNEI. This CDR3 comprises 11 residues. The CDR3 DNA reads as TGTGCGTCCAAAGGCGGGACTGAAGCTTTCTTT. Its translation is CASKGGTEAFF. The entire variable domain, with the rest obtained from reference TRBV2 and TRBJ1-1, is as follows: EPEVTQTPSHQVTQMGQEVILRCVPISNHLYFYWYRQILGQKVEFLVSFYNNEISEKSEIFDDQFSVERPDGSNFTLKIRSTKLEDSAMYFCASKGGTEAFFGQGTRLTVV.

This clone was seen a single time. The genes are TRBV27 and TRBJ1-2; 7 nucleotides agree with TRBD1. This CDR3 comprises 15 residues. Trimming cost V 1 base and J 8 bases; bases outside gene matches: 10. Germline CDR1 is MNHEY and CDR2 is SMNVEV (reference sequence). CDR3 in amino acids: CASSLYAGGGVGYTF. CDR3 nucleotides: TGTGCCAGCAGTTTATATGCAGGGGGGGGAGTCGGCTACACCTTC.

This chain uses TRBV7-2 with TRBJ2-1, with TRBD2 identical over 7 bases. Germline V gene data show CDR1 as SGHTA and CDR2 as FQGNSA. Trimming removed 5 bases from V and 5 bases from J; junction bases left unmatched: 9. There are 15 residues in the CDR3. The CDR3 DNA sequence: TGTGCCAGCAGCCTCTTCCAGCGGGGTAACAATGAGCAGTTCTTC. Its protein product is CASSLFQRGNNEQFF.